This TCR beta chain appears in the sequencing data of a study of T cell responses to AZD1222 COVID-19 vaccine. TCRdb's table, derived via immunoSEQ multiplex PCR, lists solely in-frame clones and lacks some. The sample consists of 130,000 or so clones, more than 80% of them appearing once. Study conclusions and caveats: With two AZD1222 doses given, Spike-specific TCR breadth and depth both rose. The reported proportion of spike-specific TCRs targeting unmutated variant regions was nearly half.

J lost 3 bases, V lost 5 bases, and 4 bases had no gene match. The CDR3 is made up of 14 amino acids. The germline V gene has CDR1 SEHNR and CDR2 FQNEAQ (reference sequence). This clone was observed once. Its antigen is not known. The rearrangement links TRBV7-9 to TRBJ1-5; 7 bases line up with TRBD1. The TCR was taken from an adult in good health. Source: peripheral blood, taken on day 0 of MenACWY control vaccination. The CDR3, as DNA: TGTGCCAGCAGCCTACAGGGGTTCAATCAGCCCCAGCATTTT. This sequence encodes CASSLQGFNQPQHF.